This TCR beta chain came from a study of cytomegalovirus exposure and HLA in healthy donors. Trimming cost V 4 bases and J 10 bases; bases outside gene matches: 10. Germline V gene lookup returns CDR1 SGHRS and CDR2 YFSETQ. The CDR3 sequence is 14 residues long. About this clone: As yet, its antigen is unknown.

Findings and caveats of the study: For most TCR sequences rarity was the rule, although some public TCRs occurred in many donors. Relative to equally common others, HLA-associated TCR beta chains showed greater clonal expansion in a later analysis. A later analysis linked a missense variant in DCLRE1C to the trimming of TCR beta V and J genes.

PCR primers comprised 60 Vbeta and 13 Jbeta primers. Repertoires were generated with immunoSEQ multiplex PCR, while TCRdb's copy carries only in-frame clones and drops some. The sample has over 150,000 clones, about 76% seen once. The sample comprised PBMCs. The sequence derives from a woman aged 18-29 years in good health and CMV-seropositive. The chain couples TRBV5-1 to TRBJ2-2, with 7 bases fitting TRBD2. The CDR3 here is CASSPGRGEPELFF. CDR3 in DNA: TGCGCCAGCAGCCCCGGCCGGGGGGAGCCGGAGCTGTTTTTT.